The T cell receptor beta chain described here comes from a study of CD8+CD57+ T cells in acquired aplastic anemia. General study points: Comparison of patients with controls identified some 29 shared CD8+ CDR3 sequences.

This clonotype came up many times. What it recognizes is unknown. Using genomic DNA as the template, TCR beta VDJ and CDR3 profiling was carried out. Each CDR3 protein gets one entry after TCRdb re-called the reads with MiXCR. This sample has roughly 280,000 distinct CDR3 sequences, with approximately 57% found just once. V lost 4 bases to trimming and J lost 3 bases, with 8 bases between them. The CDR3 runs to 12 residues. CDR1 SGHRS and CDR2 YFSETQ come from the germline V gene. CD8+CD57+ cell expansion, shown by flow cytometry, had occurred in the patients selected for sequencing. Every patient presented with severe acquired aplastic anemia. Sampling of blood occurred while the patients had still received no therapy.

The V gene is TRBV5-1, the J gene TRBJ2-7; D remains ambiguous. The source of this sequence is a human donor with aplastic anemia. The material sequenced was sorted CD4+, CD8+, or CD8+CD57+ T cells (not recorded which) from PBMCs. DNA for the CDR3: TGCGCCAGCAGCATATCCGACTACGAGCAGTACTTC. This codes for CASSISDYEQYF.